The 16 T cell receptor beta chains below come from one sample, sequenced in a study of tumor-infiltrating lymphocytes in localized non-small cell lung cancer. Assay: immunoSEQ multiplex PCR; the TCRdb copy retains only in-frame clones and omits some. Of 15,000 to 20,000 clones detected, more than 65% appear once; the ten largest clones hold 6.5%. The material sequenced was lung tumor tissue. The source of these receptors is a human donor with non-small cell lung cancer.

The chain recombines TRBV18 with TRBJ2-5; 8 positions match TRBD1. Germline V gene lookup returns CDR1 KGHSH and CDR2 LQKENI. J lost 1 base, V lost 6 bases, and 4 bases had no gene match. The CDR3 totals 14 residues. This CDR3 is CASSRGTGQETQYF. The CDR3 DNA reads TGTGCCAGCTCCCGAGGGACAGGCCAAGAGACCCAGTACTTC. The complete variable domain, with remaining parts taken from reference TRBV18 and TRBJ2-5, reads NAGVMQNPRHLVRRRGQEARLRCSPMKGHSHVYWYRQLPEEGLKFMVYLQKENIIDESGMPKERFSAEFPKEGPSILRIQQVVRGDSAAYFCASSRGTGQETQYFGPGTRLLVL.

This clone occurred a few times. This rearrangement joins TRBV29-1 to TRBJ1-1, with 7 bases that match TRBD1. After removal of 5 bases from V and 5 bases from J, the junction contained 8 bases not matched to a gene. In germline, CDR1 is SQVTM, CDR2 ANQGSEA. The CDR3 length is 13 residues. The CDR3 region is CSVREGAKTEAFF. The CDR3 region has the DNA TGCAGCGTTCGTGAGGGGGCGAAAACTGAAGCTTTCTTT.

This clone appeared once. V usage is TRBV7-2 and J usage is TRBJ1-2; D unresolved. The CDR3 runs 16 residues. V lost 1 base to trimming and J lost 0 bases, with 12 bases between them. The germline gives CDR1 SGHTA, CDR2 FQGNSA. In nucleotides, the CDR3 is TGTGCCAGCAGCTTAGGGGGAACAGCTTCTAACTATGGCTACACCTTC. Translating gives CASSLGGTASNYGYTF.

This clone was found once. The rearrangement uses TRBV7-2 and TRBJ2-2; the D gene is possibly TRBD2 (5 bases). The germline V and J ends were trimmed by 3 bases and 6 bases, with 14 bases remaining between them. Germline CDR1 reads SGHTA; CDR2 reads FQGNSA. The CDR3 sequence is 15 residues long. The CDR3: CASSFSGTQSGELFF. CDR3 coding DNA: TGTGCCAGCAGCTTCAGCGGAACACAGTCCGGGGAGCTGTTTTTT. The variable domain in full, with the rest retrieved from reference TRBV7-2 and TRBJ2-2, is GAGVSQSPSNKVTEKGKDVELRCDPISGHTALYWYRQSLGQGLEFLIYFQGNSAPDKSGLPSDRFSAERTGGSVSTLTIQRTQQEDSAVYLCASSFSGTQSGELFFGEGSRLTVL.

A few counts support this clone. The rearrangement links TRBV19 to TRBJ1-1; D gene uncertain. The ends were cut back, 3 bases at V and 1 base at J, with 6 bases in the middle. Per the germline V gene, CDR1 is LNHDA and CDR2 is SQIVND (reference sequence). CDR3 size: 13 residues. This chain's CDR3 is CASSIEPNTEAFF. The CDR3 bases are TGTGCCAGTAGTATTGAACCGAACACTGAAGCTTTCTTT.

CDR3 DNA: TGTGCCAGCAGTCCCGGACAGGACGAGCAGTACTTC. Encoded protein: CASSPGQDEQYF. J is TRBJ2-7 and V is TRBV5-6; the match to TRBD1 covers 7 bases. V lost 5 bases to trimming and J lost 5 bases; unmatched junction nucleotides: 4. Germline V lookup: CDR1 SGHDT, CDR2 YYEEEE. This CDR3 has 12 amino acids.

The gene calls are TRBV5-1 and TRBJ2-3, with TRBD1 identical over 8 bases. V lost 0 bases, J lost 3 bases, and 12 bases stayed unmatched. The CDR3 has 18 residues. Germline assignment: CDR1 SGHRS and CDR2 YFSETQ. The chain's CDR3 is CASSLAGRQGISTDTQYF. DNA of the CDR3: TGCGCCAGCAGCTTGGCCGGTCGACAGGGGATAAGTACAGATACGCAGTATTTT.

The J gene is TRBJ1-6, the V gene TRBV6-5; the match to TRBD1 covers 7 bases. The V gene's germline CDR1 is MNHEY and CDR2 SVGAGI. The J segment lost 9 bases and the V segment lost 2 bases, leaving 4 bases of the junction unmatched. This CDR3 comprises 14 residues. In nucleotides, the CDR3 is TGTGCCAGCAGTTACGAGGGGGCGGGTTCACCCCTCCACTTT. Translating gives CASSYEGAGSPLHF.

The chain recombines TRBV7-2 with TRBJ2-5, with a tentative D call TRBD2 (6 bases). There are 15 residues in the CDR3. V was trimmed by 0 bases and J by 5 bases, leaving 13 bases between them. Germline loops: CDR1 SGHTA, CDR2 FQGNSA. The CDR3 loop reads CASSLAGTAFETQYF. CDR3 bases: TGTGCCAGCAGCTTAGCTGGGACTGCATTCGAGACCCAGTACTTC.

V gene TRBV9 combines with J gene TRBJ2-7; D ambiguous. In germline, CDR1 is SGDLS, CDR2 YYNGEE. Trimming removed 0 bases at V and 0 bases at J, with 7 bases between. This CDR3 comprises 14 residues. The DNA of the CDR3 is TGTGCCAGCAGCGTAGACGCTAACTCCTACGAGCAGTACTTC. Translating gives CASSVDANSYEQYF.

The chain links TRBV6-6 to TRBJ1-3; 7 bases fit TRBD1. The CDR3 is 15 amino acids. V shed 6 bases, J shed 0 bases, and the junction held 5 bases outside the gene matches. CDR1 is MNHNY, CDR2 SVGAGI, per germline (reference sequence). For the CDR3, the DNA is TGTGCCAGCAGGGAGGGGGCGAACTCTGGAAACACCATATATTTT. This gives the protein CASREGANSGNTIYF.

The chain is built from TRBV7-9 and TRBJ2-1; a possible D gene is TRBD2 (5 bases). Germline CDR1 reads SEHNR; CDR2 reads FQNEAQ (reference sequence). The CDR3 has 14 amino acids. The V and J ends lost 1 base and 7 bases respectively, with 11 bases between them. CDR3 coding DNA: TGTGCCAGCAGCTTAGGGACTCTCGTTAATGAGCAGTTCTTC. Protein sequence: CASSLGTLVNEQFF.

V usage is TRBV13 and J usage is TRBJ1-1; TRBD1 aligns across 7 bases. CDR1 is PRHDT, CDR2 FYEKMQ, per germline (reference sequence). This CDR3 has 16 amino acids. J gave up 0 bases and V 5 bases, and 9 bases lay outside the gene matches. DNA for the CDR3: TGTGCCAGCAGCCCGCCGAGGACAGGCATGAACACTGAAGCTTTCTTT. Its protein is CASSPPRTGMNTEAFF. The whole variable domain, remainder taken from reference TRBV13 and TRBJ1-1, is AAGVIQSPRHLIKEKRETATLKCYPIPRHDTVYWYQQGPGQDPQFLISFYEKMQSDKGSIPDRFSAQQFSDYHSELNMSSLELGDSALYFCASSPPRTGMNTEAFFGQGTRLTVV.

Of note for this clone: The conserved final phenylalanine or tryptophan is absent from the CDR3, which likely points to a read error. The DNA is left out, because the CDR3 cannot be placed on it with certainty; the CDR3 is given as TCRdb lists it. V is TRBV5-1 and J is TRBJ1-2. Ends included, the CDR3 has 9 residues. Germline CDR1 SGHRS, CDR2 YFSETQ. CDR3 amino acids: CASSSGRPV.

The chain employs TRBV4-1 and TRBJ2-5; D tentatively fits TRBD1 or TRBD2 (5 bases each). This CDR3 contains 16 residues. Deletions cut 2 bases from V and 1 base from J, with 14 bases between. CDR1 is MGHRA, CDR2 YSYEKL, per germline. The CDR3 reads CASSQQTTGTQETQYF. The CDR3 nucleotides are TGCGCCAGCAGCCAACAGACCACCGGGACCCAAGAGACCCAGTACTTC.

The chain carries TRBV6-6 and TRBJ1-1; 9 bases fit TRBD1. The CDR3 covers 16 residues. Germline V gene sequence: CDR1 MNHNY, CDR2 SVGAGI (reference sequence). V lost 5 bases to trimming and J lost 4 bases; unmatched junction nucleotides: 11. The CDR3 protein is CASSKPAGTGITEAFF. CDR3 in DNA: TGTGCCAGCAGTAAGCCTGCCGGGACAGGGATCACTGAAGCTTTCTTT.